In this sample, the clone carrying this T cell receptor beta chain turned up once. Its antigen remains unidentified. The data belong to a study of cytomegalovirus exposure and HLA in healthy donors. The ends lost 4 bases at V and 6 bases at J; junction bases unmatched: 10. Germline CDR1 and CDR2: MGHRA and YSYEKL. The CDR3 loop spans 18 amino acids. Study results and limitations: Other equally common chains were less clonally expanded than HLA-associated TCR beta chains, a later analysis showed. Association with HLA alleles at 0.05 false discovery rate was found for 16,951 TCR beta sequences in a later analysis.

The PCR made use of 60 Vbeta and 13 Jbeta primers. TCRdb's table, derived via immunoSEQ multiplex PCR, lists solely in-frame clones and lacks some. The table shows 150,000 to 200,000 clones, with about 85% occurring only once. V and J are TRBV4-1 and TRBJ2-2; 14 bases are shared with TRBD2. The sample taken for sequencing was PBMCs. This TCR was recovered from a man younger than 30 in good health and CMV-seronegative. The CDR3 DNA reads as TGCGCCAGCAGCCTGGGGCCGGGACTAGCGGGAGTCCCCGGGGAGCTGTTTTTT. It encodes CASSLGPGLAGVPGELFF.